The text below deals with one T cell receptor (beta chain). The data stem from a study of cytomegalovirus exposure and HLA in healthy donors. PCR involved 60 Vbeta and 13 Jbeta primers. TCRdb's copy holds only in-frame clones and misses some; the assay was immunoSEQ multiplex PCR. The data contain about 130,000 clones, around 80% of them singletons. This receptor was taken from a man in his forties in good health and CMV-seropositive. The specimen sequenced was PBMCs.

DNA of the CDR3: TGTGCCAGTAGGGACAGGGGGCAGACTGAAGCTTTCTTT. Translating gives CASRDRGQTEAFF. The rearrangement joins TRBV19 to TRBJ1-1; 11 nucleotides align to TRBD1. CDR1 LNHDA and CDR2 SQIVND come from the germline V gene (reference sequence). Trimming removed 6 bases from V and 5 bases from J; junction bases left unmatched: 2. The CDR3 covers 13 residues. The entire variable domain, with the rest obtained from reference TRBV19 and TRBJ1-1, is as follows: DGGITQSPKYLFRKEGQNVTLSCEQNLNHDAMYWYRQDPGQGLRLIYYSQIVNDFQKGDIAEGYSVSREKKESFPLTVTSAQKNPTAFYLCASRDRGQTEAFFGQGTRLTVV.